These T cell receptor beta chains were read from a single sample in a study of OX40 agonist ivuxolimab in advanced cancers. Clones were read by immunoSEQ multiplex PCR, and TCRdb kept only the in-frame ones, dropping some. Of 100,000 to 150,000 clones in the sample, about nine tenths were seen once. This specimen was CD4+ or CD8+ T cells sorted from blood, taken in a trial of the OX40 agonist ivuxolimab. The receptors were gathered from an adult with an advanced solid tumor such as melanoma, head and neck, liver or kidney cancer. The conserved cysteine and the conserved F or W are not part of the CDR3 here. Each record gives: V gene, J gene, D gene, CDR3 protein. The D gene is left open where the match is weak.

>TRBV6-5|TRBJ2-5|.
ASSQYPGLQETQY
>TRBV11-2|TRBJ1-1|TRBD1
ASSLLQGAGEAF
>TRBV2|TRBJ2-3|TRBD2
ASMERELTDTQY
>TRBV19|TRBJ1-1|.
ASSTSLRKGRAEAF
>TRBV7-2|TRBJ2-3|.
ASSLGWGGDTQY
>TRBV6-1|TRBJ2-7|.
ASSGLYEQY
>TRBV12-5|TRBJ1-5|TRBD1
ASGLFLGQGLDQPQH
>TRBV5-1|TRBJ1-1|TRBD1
ASSFSLRTGINPEAF
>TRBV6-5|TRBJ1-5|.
ASSYTGHEPQH
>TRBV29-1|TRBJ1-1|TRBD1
SVDHRGRTEAF
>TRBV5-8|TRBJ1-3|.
ASALGTIGSGNTIY
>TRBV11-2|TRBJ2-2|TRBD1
ASSWPGQGNTGELF
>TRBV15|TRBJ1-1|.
ATSRVGGTEAF
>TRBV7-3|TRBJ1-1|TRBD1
ASSYQGAEAF
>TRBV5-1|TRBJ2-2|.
ASSIASRPDTGELF
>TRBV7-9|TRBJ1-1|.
ASSRGRLNTEAF
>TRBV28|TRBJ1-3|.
ASREGGNTGNTIY
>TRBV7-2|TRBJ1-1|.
ASSLFNTEAF
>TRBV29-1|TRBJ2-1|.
SVEPGSASSYNEQF
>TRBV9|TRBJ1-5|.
ASSVGPEGQPQH
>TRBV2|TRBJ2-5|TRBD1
ASSKEAWTGQETQY
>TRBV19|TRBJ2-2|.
ASSIPAYTGELF
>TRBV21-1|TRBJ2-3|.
ASSSRDLAKDTQY
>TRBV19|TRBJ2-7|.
ASSTRGLIPPYEQY
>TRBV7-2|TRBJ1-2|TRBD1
ASSPGQGGSYT
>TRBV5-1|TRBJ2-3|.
ASSLEGGAYTDTQY
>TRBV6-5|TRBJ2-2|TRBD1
ASSPTGFAGELF
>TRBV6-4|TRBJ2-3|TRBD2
ASSDSTGLASDTQY
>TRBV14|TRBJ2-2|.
ASSSFSQNTGELF
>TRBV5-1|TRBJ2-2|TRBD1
ASSPLDRGKGRTGELF
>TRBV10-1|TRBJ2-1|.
ASSARTGMYKDNEQF
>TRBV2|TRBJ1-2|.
ASSAENYGYT
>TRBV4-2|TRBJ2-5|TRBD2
ASSQDLGGGETQY
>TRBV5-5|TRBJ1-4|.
ASSFGGATNEKLF
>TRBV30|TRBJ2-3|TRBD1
AWAQGGTDTQY
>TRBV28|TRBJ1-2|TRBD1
ASSRGQGNYGYT
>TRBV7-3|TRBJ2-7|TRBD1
ASSIGQGHYEQY
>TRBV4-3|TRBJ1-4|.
ASSQDARRYEKLF
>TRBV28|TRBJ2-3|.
ASSPDLGITDTQY
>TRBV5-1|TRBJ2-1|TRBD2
ASSQSAGVYVAEQF
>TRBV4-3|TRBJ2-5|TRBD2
ASSRDSGSSETQY
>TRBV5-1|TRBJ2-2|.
ASSPRGGNTGELF
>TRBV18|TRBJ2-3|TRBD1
ASSPRDRVWDTQY
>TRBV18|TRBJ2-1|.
ASSLYVGGTGWDEQF
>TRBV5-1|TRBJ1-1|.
ASSVGQSLNTEAF
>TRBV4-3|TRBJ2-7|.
ASSQEVRRQSYEQY
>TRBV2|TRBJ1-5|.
ASRRNSNQPQH